The sequence of this T cell receptor beta chain was determined in a study of blood T cell repertoires in COVID-19. In the study overall: Acute and convalescent COVID-19 specimens originated in the United States, Italy and Spain.

Sequencing was performed with immunoSEQ multiplex PCR; in TCRdb, only in-frame clones are kept and a portion is missing. Of about 230,000 clones listed, about nine tenths are singletons. The germline V gene encodes CDR1 MDHEN and CDR2 SYDVKM. The CDR3 has 17 amino acids. Trimming cost V 4 bases and J 2 bases; bases outside gene matches: 7. The V gene is TRBV28, the J gene TRBJ2-5; TRBD2 matches at 13 bases. The TCR originated in a woman in her 30s with acute COVID-19. The sequencing input was PBMCs or T cells enriched from blood (not recorded which). The CDR3 is CASSWGGLAGLQETQYF. CDR3 coding DNA: TGTGCCAGCAGTTGGGGGGGACTAGCGGGGTTACAAGAGACCCAGTACTTC.